These 6 T cell receptor beta chains were sequenced from one sample in a study of shared clonotypes between healthy human individuals. Libraries were prepared by immunoSEQ multiplex PCR; TCRdb keeps only in-frame clonotypes and omits some of them. The profile shows 2 million to 2.5 million clones, 90% to 95% of them singletons. The specimen was naive CD4+ T cells sorted from blood. The subset: CD45RA+ positively selected. These TCRs come from a man younger than 30 in good health.

This chain connects TRBV19 to TRBJ1-3; 7 nucleotides match TRBD1. V shed 10 bases, J shed 0 bases, and the junction held 12 bases outside the gene matches. Germline lookup yields CDR1 LNHDA and CDR2 SQIVND (reference sequence). The CDR3 has 16 residues. The chain's CDR3 is CATRTGEIGSGNTIYF. For the CDR3, the DNA is TGTGCCACCCGAACAGGGGAGATCGGCTCTGGAAACACCATATATTTT.

J is TRBJ2-3 and V is TRBV7-3, with TRBD2 identical over 7 bases. This CDR3 contains 17 residues. CDR1 SGHTA and CDR2 FQGTGA come from the germline V gene. The junction had 9 bases not matched to a gene; V was cut back by 0 bases and J by 3 bases. The CDR3 is CASSLTSGLRGTDTQYF. CDR3 nucleotide sequence: TGTGCCAGCAGCTTAACGTCGGGACTACGGGGGACAGATACGCAGTATTTT.

Concerning this clone itself: A much larger clone differs from this one at a single base, so this may be a read error. The chain combines TRBV28 with TRBJ2-7, with 10 bases aligning to TRBD1. CDR1 MDHEN and CDR2 SYDVKM come from the germline V gene. CDR3 length: 13 amino acids. With 6 bases clipped from V and 6 bases from J, the junction kept 5 bases outside the gene matches. CDR3 region: CASSPDRGLEQYF. The CDR3 DNA follows: TGTGCCAGCAGCCCCGACAGGGGGCTCGAGCAGTACTTC.

The gene calls are TRBV28 and TRBJ2-3; D call uncertain. The V and J ends lost 7 bases and 2 bases respectively, with 13 bases between them. The CDR3 runs to 14 residues. CDR1 and CDR2 (germline): MDHEN, SYDVKM. In DNA form, the CDR3 reads TGTGCCAGCAACCCCACCGTCGTCACAGATACGCAGTATTTT. Translation gives CASNPTVVTDTQYF.

The gene calls are TRBV11-2 and TRBJ2-1; TRBD2 agrees at 7 bases. CDR3 size: 14 residues. Losses at the gene ends were 0 bases for V and 10 bases for J; bases not matched to a gene: 6. Looked up from germline, CDR1 is SGHAT and CDR2 is FQNNGV. The CDR3 region has the DNA TGTGCCAGCAGCTTAGAGGGGGGGATTCGGGAGCAGTTCTTC. It yields the protein CASSLEGGIREQFF.

This clone is a singleton in its sample. This sequence may be a read error, since a much larger clone differs from it by one base. Distinct nucleotide sequences in the sample also encode this CDR3. The genes are TRBV30 and TRBJ1-1, with D unresolved. Germline CDR1 reads GTSNPN; CDR2 reads SVGIG (reference sequence). This CDR3 is 11 amino acids long. This chain's CDR3 is CAWEATTEAFF. The CDR3 DNA follows: TGTGCCTGGGAAGCCACCACTGAGGCTTTCTTT.